The T cell receptor beta chain under discussion was sequenced for a study of T-cell memory formation after mild COVID-19. Looking at the study overall: TCR clusters were mostly confined to one donor each.

This CDR3 contains 16 residues. V gave up 5 bases and J gave up 0 bases, with 15 bases separating them. Germline V gene data show CDR1 as SGDLS and CDR2 as YYNGEE. The sample holds many counts of this clonotype. Its matching antigen is unknown. Barcoded TCR alpha and TCR beta cDNA libraries with UMIs came from 5'RACE using constant-segment primers. TCRdb passed the 5' RACE reads through MiXCR, listing each CDR3 protein once. The sample has more than 300,000 distinct CDR3 sequences, 20% to 25% seen once. Overall study results and limits: The study detected some responding clones in pre-infection memory, suggesting cross-reactive memory joined. While clones contracting from day 15 to 85 were balanced between CD4 and CD8, later expanders leaned CD4+.

The chain uses TRBV9 and TRBJ2-1; D assignment may be TRBD1 or TRBD2 (6 bases each). The sample taken for sequencing was PBMCs or a T cell subset sorted from them (not recorded which). The TCR originated in a man in his late teens or twenties who had mild COVID-19 (a few samples of this study predate the infection). Cell type and time point are not known. The CDR3 loop is CASSENGGSSYNEQFF. The DNA of the CDR3 is TGTGCCAGCAGTGAGAACGGGGGCAGCTCCTACAATGAGCAGTTCTTC.